This T cell receptor (beta chain) was found in a study of T-cell reconstitution after alpha-beta-depleted transplantation in children. Unique molecular identifiers were incorporated during preparation of the TCRbeta library. From the PCR reads, TCRdb called clonotypes with MiXCR, one entry per CDR3 protein. The sample carries hundreds of thousands of distinct CDR3 sequences, about 33% recorded once. The CDR3 runs to 12 residues. Losses at the gene ends were 5 bases for V and 7 bases for J; bases not matched to a gene: 2. Germline CDR1 LGHDT, CDR2 YNNKEL (reference sequence). This clonotype appeared a few times.

This chain connects TRBV3-1 to TRBJ1-1; TRBD1 agrees at 9 bases. The receptor was derived from a human donor who donated a stem cell graft to a child with aplastic anemia. Material: PBMCs from the stem cell graft donor, obtained from the stem cell graft. In nucleotides, the CDR3 is TGTGCCAGCAGCTTGACAGGGGGTGAAGCTTTCTTT. This sequence encodes CASSLTGGEAFF.